The 29 T cell receptor beta chains listed next were all sequenced from one sample in a study of blood T cell repertoires in COVID-19. TCRdb's table, derived via immunoSEQ multiplex PCR, lists solely in-frame clones and lacks some. Altogether about 180,000 clones are present, 75% to 90% being singletons, with the ten largest covering more than 2.5%. Sequenced: peripheral blood. These receptors came from a man between 60 and 75 years old with acute or convalescent COVID-19.

The CDR3 region has the DNA TGTGCCAGCAGTGATAAGGGGGCCGGCAATCAGCCCCAGCATTTT. Its protein is CASSDKGAGNQPQHF. The V gene is TRBV2, the J gene TRBJ1-5; 7 bases fit TRBD1. The germline V gene encodes CDR1 SNHLY and CDR2 FYNNEI. With 3 bases clipped from V and 2 bases from J, the junction kept 4 bases outside the gene matches. The CDR3 is made up of 15 amino acids.

The chain employs TRBV7-9 and TRBJ1-2; D not resolved. V was clipped by 8 bases and J by 0 bases, with 13 bases between them. The germline CDR1 and CDR2 sequences are SEHNR and FQNEAQ (reference sequence). This CDR3 is 14 amino acids long. CDR3 in amino acids: CASSAGLPNYGYTF. The CDR3 DNA follows: TGTGCCAGCTCTGCGGGCCTTCCTAACTATGGCTACACCTTC.

The chain joins TRBV28 to TRBJ2-2, with 9 bases matching TRBD1. Germline V gene data show CDR1 as MDHEN and CDR2 as SYDVKM. J was trimmed by 4 bases and V by 5 bases; bases with no gene match: 2. CDR3 length: 14 residues. CDR3 sequence reads: CASSRDRATGELFF. The DNA for the CDR3 is TGTGCCAGCAGTCGGGACAGGGCCACCGGGGAGCTGTTTTTT.

This clone has more than one count but fewer than ten. This rearrangement joins TRBV30 to TRBJ2-7, with D perhaps matching TRBD2 (6 bases). Trimming left V 2 bases short and J 2 bases short, with 13 bases between. The CDR3 consists of 14 residues. CDR1 GTSNPN and CDR2 SVGIG come from the germline V gene (reference sequence). For the CDR3, the DNA is TGTGCCTGGAGTCCCGGGACTCCCACCTACGAGCAGTACTTC. It specifies CAWSPGTPTYEQYF.

V usage is TRBV28 and J usage is TRBJ2-2; 8 bases are shared with TRBD1. The CDR3 length is 15 residues. The V gene's germline CDR1 is MDHEN and CDR2 SYDVKM. Trimming at V came to 6 bases and at J to 3 bases, leaving 6 bases not matched to a gene. CDR3 coding DNA: TGTGCCAGCAGGGCGGACAGGGTCGACACCGGGGAGCTGTTTTTT. Translating it yields CASRADRVDTGELFF.

The chain uses TRBV6-5 and TRBJ2-1; TRBD2 matches 9 bases. CDR3 size: 15 residues. V was clipped by 7 bases and J by 7 bases; unmatched bases: 11. Germline CDR1 is MNHEY and CDR2 is SVGAGI. CDR3 in DNA: TGTGCCAGCACGACGAGCGGGAGGTTAGGGAATGAGCAGTTCTTC. This codes for CASTTSGRLGNEQFF.

The chain employs TRBV30 and TRBJ2-7; 7 bases match TRBD1. The junction had 12 bases not matched to a gene; V was cut back by 3 bases and J by 7 bases. Per germline, CDR1 GTSNPN and CDR2 SVGIG (reference sequence). The CDR3 covers 14 residues. Here the CDR3 DNA reads TGTGCCTGGAGAACCGAGCGACAGGGAAGGGAGCAGTACTTC. This sequence encodes CAWRTERQGREQYF.

The chain joins TRBV18 to TRBJ1-1; D unclear. Germline lookup yields CDR1 KGHSH and CDR2 LQKENI. Trimming shortened V by 6 bases and J by 2 bases, and 7 bases separated the two germline ends. CDR3 length equals 12 residues. CDR3 sequence (DNA): TGTGCCAGCTCTCGAGAAAACACTGAAGCTTTCTTT. This translates into CASSRENTEAFF. Full variable domain (remainder filled in from reference TRBV18 and TRBJ1-1): NAGVMQNPRHLVRRRGQEARLRCSPMKGHSHVYWYRQLPEEGLKFMVYLQKENIIDESGMPKERFSAEFPKEGPSILRIQQVVRGDSAAYFCASSRENTEAFFGQGTRLTVV.

The J gene is TRBJ2-5, the V gene TRBV27; D perhaps matches TRBD2 (5 bases). Germline lookup yields CDR1 MNHEY and CDR2 SMNVEV (reference sequence). This CDR3 has 11 residues. V lost 8 bases to trimming and J lost 7 bases, with 11 bases between them. The CDR3: CASAWAGTQYF. DNA for the CDR3: TGTGCCAGCGCCTGGGCGGGGACCCAGTACTTC.

The V gene is TRBV28, the J gene TRBJ2-7; 7 bases map to TRBD2. J gave up 0 bases and V 3 bases, and 5 bases lay outside the gene matches. This CDR3 spans 15 amino acids. Per germline, CDR1 MDHEN and CDR2 SYDVKM. CDR3 protein: CASSLGSGISYEQYF. The CDR3 DNA sequence: TGTGCCAGCAGTTTGGGGAGCGGGATCTCCTACGAGCAGTACTTC.

This clone is a singleton in its sample. The genes are TRBV5-1 and TRBJ1-1, with 9 bases fitting TRBD1. V was pared by 4 bases and J by 6 bases, with 10 bases of the junction left unmatched. Germline-derived CDR1 and CDR2 are SGHRS and YFSETQ. The CDR3 runs 15 residues. The CDR3 DNA follows: TGCGCCAGCAGCCCCATCGGACAGGGGAAGGCTGAAGCTTTCTTT. It specifies CASSPIGQGKAEAFF. Full variable domain (remainder filled in from reference TRBV5-1 and TRBJ1-1): KAGVTQTPRYLIKTRGQQVTLSCSPISGHRSVSWYQQTPGQGLQFLFEYFSETQRNKGNFPGRFSGRQFSNSRSEMNVSTLELGDSALYLCASSPIGQGKAEAFFGQGTRLTVV.

The rearrangement uses TRBV7-6 and TRBJ2-7; 13 positions match TRBD2. Germline CDR1 reads SGHVS; CDR2 reads FNYEAQ. The ends lost 4 bases at V and 4 bases at J; junction bases unmatched: 13. This CDR3 region has 18 residues. CDR3 loop: CASSSQSRTSGSGYEQYF. The CDR3 nucleotides read TGTGCCAGCAGCTCACAATCTCGGACTAGCGGGAGCGGATACGAGCAGTACTTC.

V and J are TRBV12-3 or TRBV12-4 and TRBJ1-1; D call uncertain. This CDR3 has 11 amino acids. The germline V and J ends were trimmed by 7 bases and 2 bases, with 5 bases remaining between them. The CDR3 sequence is CASMLNTEAFF. In DNA, the CDR3 is TGTGCCAGCATGTTAAACACTGAAGCTTTCTTT.

This clone was observed a handful of times. This chain connects TRBV5-5 to TRBJ2-7; possible D gene TRBD1, 5 bases. V shed 0 bases and J shed 2 bases, with 12 bases lying between them. The V gene's germline CDR1 is SGHKS and CDR2 YYEKEE (reference sequence). This CDR3 is built from 15 residues. CDR3 bases: TGTGCCAGCAGCTTGGAGGGGCCTGGGGCCTACGAGCAGTACTTC. Translating it yields CASSLEGPGAYEQYF.

The chain recombines TRBV4-2 with TRBJ2-2, with 11 bases aligning to TRBD2. This CDR3 is built from 15 residues. The germline V gene encodes CDR1 LGHNA and CDR2 YNFKEQ. Trimming at V came to 3 bases and at J to 5 bases, leaving 2 bases not matched to a gene. CDR3 in DNA: TGTGCCAGCAGCCATAGCGGGAGGGGAACCGGGGAGCTGTTTTTT. Protein product: CASSHSGRGTGELFF.

This clone was counted a few times. The chain is built from TRBV28 and TRBJ2-4, with 13 bases lining up with TRBD2. J gave up 7 bases and V 3 bases, and 12 bases lay outside the gene matches. CDR1 and CDR2 (germline): MDHEN, SYDVKM. The CDR3 contains 18 residues. The CDR3 region is CASSLERLAGGLPNIQYF. The CDR3 DNA reads as TGTGCCAGCAGTTTGGAACGACTAGCGGGAGGACTCCCTAACATTCAGTACTTC. Variable domain in full (rest from reference TRBV28 and TRBJ2-4): DVKVTQSSRYLVKRTGEKVFLECVQDMDHENMFWYRQDPGLGLRLIYFSYDVKMKEKGDIPEGYSVSREKKERFSLILESASTNQTSMYLCASSLERLAGGLPNIQYFGAGTRLSVL.

The chain has TRBV30 and TRBJ2-2; TRBD2 might be the D (6 bases). Germline-derived CDR1 and CDR2 are GTSNPN and SVGIG (reference sequence). The CDR3 spans 16 residues. V gave up 6 bases and J gave up 4 bases, with 21 bases separating them. CDR3 nucleotides: TGTGCCTGTAGGCCCTTTCAGGAGGGCTCCACCGGGGAGCTGTTTTTT. This codes for CACRPFQEGSTGELFF. The variable domain in full, with the rest retrieved from reference TRBV30 and TRBJ2-2, is SQTIHQWPATLVQPVGSPLSLECTVEGTSNPNLYWYRQAAGRGLQLLFYSVGIGQISSEVPQNLSASRPQDRQFILSSKKLLLSDSGFYLCACRPFQEGSTGELFFGEGSRLTVL.

The chain is built from TRBV14 and TRBJ2-7; TRBD1 might be the D (5 bases). Between the trimmed V and J ends, which lost 4 bases and 5 bases, there was a span of 18 bases. The length of the CDR3 is 15 residues. CDR1 and CDR2 (germline): SGHDN, FVKESK. The CDR3 spells CASSPEASGAHEQYF. In DNA, the CDR3 is TGTGCCAGCAGCCCCGAAGCTTCTGGGGCCCACGAGCAGTACTTC. Together with reference TRBV14 and TRBJ2-7, the CDR3 gives the full variable domain: EAGVTQFPSHSVIEKGQTVTLRCDPISGHDNLYWYRRVMGKEIKFLLHFVKESKQDESGMPNNRFLAERTGGTYSTLKVQPAELEDSGVYFCASSPEASGAHEQYFGPGTRLTVT.

The DNA for the CDR3 is TGTGCCAGCAGCTCTTTCACAGATACGCAGTATTTT. It codes for CASSSFTDTQYF. V gene TRBV12-3 or TRBV12-4 combines with J gene TRBJ2-3; D call uncertain. Trimming took off 6 bases at V and 2 bases at J, with 6 bases between the two ends. CDR3 length: 12 amino acids.

The chain links TRBV11-2 to TRBJ1-2, with TRBD1 matching over 8 bases. The V and J ends lost 3 bases and 0 bases, in that order; junction bases with no gene match: 3. The CDR3 contains 15 residues. Germline V gene data show CDR1 as SGHAT and CDR2 as FQNNGV. Here the CDR3 DNA reads TGTGCCAGCAGCTTTCAGGGGGCCACTAACTATGGCTACACCTTC. Translating gives CASSFQGATNYGYTF. Supplemented by reference TRBV11-2 and TRBJ1-2, the full variable domain reads EAGVAQSPRYKIIEKRQSVAFWCNPISGHATLYWYQQILGQGPKLLIQFQNNGVVDDSQLPKDRFSAERLKGVDSTLKIQPAKLEDSAVYLCASSFQGATNYGYTFGSGTRLTVV.

About this clone itself: Other nucleotide sequences from this sample produce the same CDR3. This sequence joins TRBV27 and TRBJ1-2; perhaps TRBD1 as D (6 bases). V shed 2 bases and J shed 4 bases, with 8 bases lying between them. The germline gives CDR1 MNHEY, CDR2 SMNVEV (reference sequence). This CDR3 has 13 amino acids. The CDR3 DNA reads as TGTGCCAGCAGTTTAGACAGGTCCTATGGCTACACCTTC. Residues: CASSLDRSYGYTF.

This clone was seen a few times. CDR3 DNA: TGTGCCAGCAACGACAGGGGTACCTACAATGAGCAGTTCTTC. It codes for CASNDRGTYNEQFF. The chain recombines TRBV7-2 with TRBJ2-1; 8 nucleotides line up with TRBD1. The CDR3 length is 14 residues. The trim removed 7 bases at V and 2 bases at J, leaving 4 bases unmatched. Germline CDR1 reads SGHTA; CDR2 reads FQGNSA.

V is TRBV6-2 or TRBV6-3 and J is TRBJ2-7; 12 positions match TRBD2. The CDR3 length is 19 residues. V was pared by 2 bases and J by 6 bases, with 17 bases of the junction left unmatched. The germline V gene encodes CDR1 MNHEY and CDR2 SVGEGT. The CDR3: CASSYPKSGLAGISSEQYF. The CDR3 nucleotides are TGTGCCAGCAGTTACCCAAAAAGCGGACTAGCGGGAATCTCGAGCGAGCAGTACTTC.

The chain has TRBV4-1 and TRBJ2-1; 7 bases line up with TRBD2. The V segment lost 1 base and the J segment 4 bases; nucleotides outside the gene matches: 7. The CDR3 extends over 16 amino acids. The germline gives CDR1 MGHRA, CDR2 YSYEKL. DNA for the CDR3: TGCGCCAGCAGCCAAGTTCTAGCGGCCCCTTACAATGAGCAGTTCTTC. Translated: CASSQVLAAPYNEQFF.

The chain couples TRBV19 to TRBJ2-1; 7 bases agree with TRBD1. The CDR3 consists of 14 residues. Germline CDR1 is LNHDA and CDR2 is SQIVND (reference sequence). V shed 3 bases and J 5 bases; nucleotides not matched to a gene: 4. For the CDR3, the DNA is TGTGCCAGTAGTATGGGAGACAGGGACAATGAGCAGTTCTTC. Its protein product is CASSMGDRDNEQFF.

The chain combines TRBV7-2 with TRBJ1-2; D call uncertain. Germline lookup yields CDR1 SGHTA and CDR2 FQGNSA. V lost 5 bases and J lost 8, with 12 bases in between. The CDR3 spans 12 residues. The CDR3 loop is CASSLYVGGYTF. CDR3 DNA sequence: TGTGCCAGCAGCCTATACGTCGGGGGCTACACCTTC.

The count of this clone is one. This rearrangement joins TRBV7-9 to TRBJ1-5; possibly TRBD1 for D (5 bases). V shed 5 bases and J shed 0 bases, with 11 bases lying between them. CDR3 size: 15 residues. From germline, CDR1 is SEHNR and CDR2 FQNEAQ (reference sequence). The chain's CDR3 is CASSATGNSNQPQHF. In DNA form, the CDR3 reads TGTGCCAGCAGCGCAACAGGTAATAGCAATCAGCCCCAGCATTTT.

V usage is TRBV5-6 and J usage is TRBJ1-3; 11 bases agree with TRBD1. The germline V gene encodes CDR1 SGHDT and CDR2 YYEEEE. J lost 1 base, V lost 3 bases, and 0 bases had no gene match. The CDR3 has 15 residues. The CDR3 protein is CASSWDRGSGNTIYF. The CDR3 nucleotides read TGTGCCAGCAGCTGGGACAGGGGGTCTGGAAACACCATATATTTT.

The chain carries TRBV11-3 and TRBJ1-1, with TRBD1 as a possible D gene (5 bases). Trimming left V 5 bases short and J 4 bases short, with 20 bases between. CDR1 is SGHNT, CDR2 YENEEA, per germline. This CDR3 contains 16 residues. The CDR3 is CASSEGGTVKGTEAFF. The DNA for the CDR3 is TGTGCCAGCAGCGAAGGCGGGACGGTAAAAGGCACTGAAGCTTTCTTT.